This T cell receptor beta chain stems from a study of shared clonotypes between healthy human individuals. CDR1 and CDR2 from the germline V gene are SEHNR and FQNEAQ (reference sequence). The CDR3 spans 17 residues. V shed 5 bases, J shed 0 bases, and the junction held 10 bases outside the gene matches. The assay was run at deep level. Produced via immunoSEQ multiplex PCR; TCRdb's table is partial and in-frame only. The sample has 2 million to 2.5 million clones; approximately 94% are singletons. Notes on this clone: What it recognizes is unknown.

Donation came from healthy HIV-negative adults that had no recent acute infections or vaccinations. Subsets obtained from CD4+ cells comprised CD45RA+ naive and CD45RA-negative memory cells. Findings of the study overall: Clonotypes not shared had lower generation probabilities than those common to all four donors.

The TCR comes from a man aged 18 to 29 in good health. The chain uses TRBV7-9 and TRBJ1-3; 7 nucleotides align to TRBD1. Sequenced sample: naive CD4+ T cells sorted from blood. As for subset: CD45RA+ positively selected. The CDR3: CASSMRDSLVSGNTIYF. The CDR3, as DNA: TGTGCCAGCAGCATGCGGGACAGCCTAGTCTCTGGAAACACCATATATTTT.